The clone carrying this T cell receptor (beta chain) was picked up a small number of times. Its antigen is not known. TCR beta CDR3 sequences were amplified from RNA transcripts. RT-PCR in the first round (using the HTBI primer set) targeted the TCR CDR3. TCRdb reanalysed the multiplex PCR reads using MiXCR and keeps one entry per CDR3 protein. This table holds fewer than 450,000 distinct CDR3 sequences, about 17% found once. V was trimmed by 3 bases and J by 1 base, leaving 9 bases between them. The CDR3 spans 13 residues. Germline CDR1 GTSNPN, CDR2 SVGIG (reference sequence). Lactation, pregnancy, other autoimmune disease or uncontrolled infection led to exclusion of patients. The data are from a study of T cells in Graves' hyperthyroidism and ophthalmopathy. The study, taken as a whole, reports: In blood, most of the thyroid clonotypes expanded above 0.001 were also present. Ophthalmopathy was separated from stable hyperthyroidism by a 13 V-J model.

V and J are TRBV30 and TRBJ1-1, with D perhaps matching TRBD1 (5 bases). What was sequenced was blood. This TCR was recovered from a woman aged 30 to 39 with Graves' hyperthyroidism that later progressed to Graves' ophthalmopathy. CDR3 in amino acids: CAWSDQGNTEAFF. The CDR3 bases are TGTGCCTGGAGCGACCAGGGGAACACTGAAGCTTTCTTT.